This T cell receptor beta chain is from a study of shared clonotypes between healthy human individuals (dated by TCRdb to the early 2020s). As for the study more broadly: Three men and a couple of women, aged 18 to 49 years, made up the cohort. For each donor, three plates each were used for CD4 naive and CD4 memory, two plates were used for CD8 naive, and one plate was used for CD8 memory. To estimate repertoire size and how much clonotypes are shared between individuals, the study performed deep sequencing of blood TCR repertoires from a few healthy adults. To increase sequencing depth and limit assay-specific biases, TCR repertoire library preparation and sequencing were carried out by different laboratories using diverse techniques. Per donor, leukapheresis produced somewhere between about 0.9 and 10 billion PBMCs. The study at large found these results: Estimated clonotype richness was generally larger for naive than for memory subsets. Pairwise subsampling led to the expectation that sequencing depth would affect the degree of clonotype sharing among donors. Compared with non-shared clonotypes, clonotypes shared by all four sorted-subset donors had higher generation probabilities. The genetic and exposure-history diversity represented was limited by the small number of donors. Rarefaction of sorted-subset datasets indicated incomplete sequencing despite the large sequencing depth. Around 5.4% of naive CD4, 3% to 3.5% of naive CD8, about 2.5% of memory CD4, and about 0.4% of memory CD8 clonotypes were shared across a few donors. Sampling was restricted to blood, and TCR repertoires in tissue are likely to differ from TCR repertoires in blood.

In regard to this clone: What this receptor recognizes is not known. No per-base quality is available; no much larger clone lies one base away.

Using the deep immunoSEQ assay, multiplex PCR amplified TCR CDR3 regions from genomic DNA. For each cell subset, the extracted genomic DNA was distributed evenly across all wells of several immunoSEQ 96-well plates, and each plate served as one replicate. For sorted subsets, approximately 210 ng of genomic DNA, equivalent to 30,000 or so T cell genomes, went into each replicate PCR. The purified libraries were quantified using a Qubit 3.0 fluorometer, sized with a Bioanalyzer 2100, and then quantified again using the KAPA Library Quantification kit. Each immunoSEQ 96-well plate was sequenced on its own single-read 150-cycle Illumina NextSeq 550 flow cell. Per the original workflow: Because only junctional sequences without quality scores were contained in the immunoSEQ output, filtering matching that applied to full-length reads could not be performed. Sequences were annotated with PyIR, a Python wrapper for IgBLAST v1.9, using IMGT germline references to assign V/J genes and CDR3. Reads with weak V/J assignments (E-value above 1e-6), missing CDR3, stop codons, out-of-frame junctions, or ambiguous translated residues were removed. V3J clonotypes were defined as sequences sharing an identical inferred V gene, J gene, and CDR3 amino acid sequence. To compute the percentage overlap between repertoires, the number of shared unique clonotypes was divided by the size of the smaller repertoire. RTK rarefaction, the Chao1 estimator, and Recon v2.1 estimates of unobserved clonotypes were used to assess repertoire richness. For all TCRbeta clonotypes obtained by the gDNA method from a handful of donors, generation probabilities were computed with OLGA. Entries here come from immuneACCESS through TCRdb and include only in-frame sequences with V and J called. Some clones fail to appear in such tables; in the studies checked, an unresolved V gene covers under half of the shortfall, and the cause of the remainder is unknown. V and J calls plus clone size are reproduced from that table; the DNA served to infer D and trimming. Counted in this sample were about 2 million clones; about 95% of them appeared once. Less than 1.5% of the sample belongs to the ten largest clones.

CD8 naive samples were CD45RO-negative cells positively selected for CCR7, giving a CD45RA+CCR7+ population that excluded TemRA cells. The donors were healthy, HIV-negative adults who had no recently reported acute infections or vaccinations. Every donor was a Caucasian adult residing in Nashville, Tennessee, USA. Blood was obtained by leukapheresis, after which PBMCs were separated by Ficoll-Histopaque density gradient centrifugation and cryopreserved in liquid nitrogen vapor phase. Analytical flow cytometry was used to check the purity and quantity of every magnetically sorted T cell population. Each sorted fraction had its genomic DNA isolated and then quantified by UV absorbance on a Nanodrop 2000c. The sequence was collected from a man aged 18 to 29 in good health. Sequencing was carried out using naive CD8+ T cells sorted from blood. This sample's cell subset or site label indicates: CD45RA+CCR7+.

The nucleotide sequence is given as TGTGCCAGCAGCTTATTAATCGGGGCGGCTGACGAGCAGTACTTC. Its coded protein is CASSLLIGAADEQYF. The chain was built from TRBV7-2 and TRBJ2-7; the D assignment is uncertain and may be TRBD1 or TRBD2, with 5 bases supporting each. Via the germline V gene, CDR1 is SGHTA and CDR2 FQGNSA. The V end loses 2 bases and the J end loses 5 bases, and a stretch of 16 bases separates them. The CDR3 spans 15 residues, from the cysteine through the phenylalanine. Left in the record is the CDR3 DNA by itself, 45 bases read in frame from the first base.